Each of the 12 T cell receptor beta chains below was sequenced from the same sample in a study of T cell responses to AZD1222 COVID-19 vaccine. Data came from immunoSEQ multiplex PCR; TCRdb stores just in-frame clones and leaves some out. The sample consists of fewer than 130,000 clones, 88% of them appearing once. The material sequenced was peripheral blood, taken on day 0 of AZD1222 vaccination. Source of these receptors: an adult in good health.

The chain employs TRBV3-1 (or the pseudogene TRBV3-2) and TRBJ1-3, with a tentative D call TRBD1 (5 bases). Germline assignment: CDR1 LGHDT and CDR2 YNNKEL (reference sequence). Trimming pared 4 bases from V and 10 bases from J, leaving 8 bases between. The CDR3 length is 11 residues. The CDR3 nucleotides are TGTGCCAGCAGCCGGGGCAGGACCATATATTTT. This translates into CASSRGRTIYF.

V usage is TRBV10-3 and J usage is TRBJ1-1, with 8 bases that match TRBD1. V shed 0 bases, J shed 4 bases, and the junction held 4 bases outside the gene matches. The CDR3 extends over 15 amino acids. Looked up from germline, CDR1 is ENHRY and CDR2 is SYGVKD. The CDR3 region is CAISESGRGRTEAFF. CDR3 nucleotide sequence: TGTGCCATCAGTGAGTCGGGCAGGGGGCGCACTGAAGCTTTCTTT.

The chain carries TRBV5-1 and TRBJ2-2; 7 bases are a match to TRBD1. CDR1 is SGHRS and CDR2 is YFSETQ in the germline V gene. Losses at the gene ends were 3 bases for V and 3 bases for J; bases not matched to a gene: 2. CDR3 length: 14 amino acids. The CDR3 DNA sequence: TGCGCCAGCAGCTCGGGACAGCACACCGGGGAGCTGTTTTTT. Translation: CASSSGQHTGELFF.

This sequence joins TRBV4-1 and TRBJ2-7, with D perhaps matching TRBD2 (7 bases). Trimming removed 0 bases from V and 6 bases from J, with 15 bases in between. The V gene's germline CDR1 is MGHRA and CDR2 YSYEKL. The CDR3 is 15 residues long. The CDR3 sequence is CASSQDEGGAREQYF. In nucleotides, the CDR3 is TGCGCCAGCAGCCAAGATGAGGGGGGGGCGCGCGAGCAGTACTTC.

In DNA form, the CDR3 reads TGTGCCAGCAGTTTTAGACAGGGGGAAAAACTGTTTTTT. It is translated as CASSFRQGEKLFF. The chain employs TRBV12-3 or TRBV12-4 and TRBJ1-4, with 8 bases aligning to TRBD1. Trimming cost V 3 bases and J 8 bases; bases outside gene matches: 2. This CDR3 is 13 amino acids long.

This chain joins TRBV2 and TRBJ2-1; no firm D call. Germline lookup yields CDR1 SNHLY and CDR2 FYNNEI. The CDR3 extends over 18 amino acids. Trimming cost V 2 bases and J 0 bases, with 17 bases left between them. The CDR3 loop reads CASSELRPRIRSYNEQFF. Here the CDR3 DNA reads TGTGCCAGCAGTGAACTCCGGCCGCGGATCCGCTCCTACAATGAGCAGTTCTTC.

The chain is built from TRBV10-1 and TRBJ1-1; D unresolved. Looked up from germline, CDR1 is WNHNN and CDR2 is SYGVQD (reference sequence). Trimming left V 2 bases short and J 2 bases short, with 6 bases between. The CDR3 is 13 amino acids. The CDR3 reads CASSEGLNTEAFF. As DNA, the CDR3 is TGCGCCAGCAGTGAGGGCCTTAACACTGAAGCTTTCTTT.

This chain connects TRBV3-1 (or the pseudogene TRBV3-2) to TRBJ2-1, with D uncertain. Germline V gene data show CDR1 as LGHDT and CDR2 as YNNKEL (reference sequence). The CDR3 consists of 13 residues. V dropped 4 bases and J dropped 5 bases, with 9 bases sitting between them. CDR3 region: CASSRRRDNEQFF. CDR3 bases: TGTGCCAGCAGCCGTCGAAGGGACAATGAGCAGTTCTTC.

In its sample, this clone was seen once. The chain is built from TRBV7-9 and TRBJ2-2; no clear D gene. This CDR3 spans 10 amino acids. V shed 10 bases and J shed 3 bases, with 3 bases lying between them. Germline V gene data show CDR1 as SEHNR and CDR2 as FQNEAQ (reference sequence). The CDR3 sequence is CATYTGELFF. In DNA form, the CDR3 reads TGTGCCACCTACACCGGGGAGCTGTTTTTT.

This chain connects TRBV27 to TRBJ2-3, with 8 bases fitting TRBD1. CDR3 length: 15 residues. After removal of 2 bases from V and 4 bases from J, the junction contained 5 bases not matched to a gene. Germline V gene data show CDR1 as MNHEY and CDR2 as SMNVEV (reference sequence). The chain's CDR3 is CASSLPGTGSDTQYF. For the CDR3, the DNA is TGTGCCAGCAGTTTACCAGGGACAGGATCAGATACGCAGTATTTT.

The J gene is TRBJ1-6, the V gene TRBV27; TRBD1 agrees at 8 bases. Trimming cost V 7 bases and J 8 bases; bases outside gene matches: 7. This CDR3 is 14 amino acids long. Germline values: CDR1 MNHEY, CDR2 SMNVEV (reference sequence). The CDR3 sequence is CASNPDRGYSPLHF. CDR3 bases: TGTGCCAGCAACCCCGACAGGGGCTATTCACCCCTCCACTTT.

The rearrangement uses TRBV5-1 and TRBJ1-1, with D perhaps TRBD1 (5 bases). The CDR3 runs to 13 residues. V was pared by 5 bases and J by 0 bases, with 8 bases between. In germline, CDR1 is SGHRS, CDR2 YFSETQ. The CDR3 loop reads CASRGGVNTEAFF. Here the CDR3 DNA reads TGCGCCAGCAGGGGGGGAGTGAACACTGAAGCTTTCTTT.